The 10 T cell receptor beta chains in this list originate from one sample, sequenced in a study of lung T cells in sarcoidosis with Löfgren's syndrome (dated by TCRdb to the late 2010s). Sequencing relied on an Illumina MiSeq. The public reads were reanalyzed by TCRdb: fastp trimming at Q25, MiXCR alignment, in-frame beta chains only. Under each unique CDR3 protein, matching rows form one entry showing the most common genes and DNA. For this sample there are tens of thousands of distinct CDR3 sequences; roughly 20% appear just once. The biggest ten clones account for about 2.5% of the sample. The specimen was CD4+ T cells from PBMCs. Receptors were obtained from a human donor with sarcoidosis (Löfgren's syndrome or another form), or a control subject (not recorded which).

The sample holds a few counts of this clonotype. J is TRBJ1-4 and V is TRBV7-8; possible D gene TRBD1, 5 bases. CDR1 and CDR2 (germline): SGHVS, FQNEAQ. The CDR3 consists of 14 residues. The germline V and J ends were trimmed by 5 bases and 4 bases, with 11 bases remaining between them. Written as DNA, the CDR3 is TGTGCCAGCAGCATCCGGGACTATAATGAAAAACTGTTTTTT. It specifies CASSIRDYNEKLFF. The variable domain in full, completed from reference TRBV7-8 and TRBJ1-4, reads GAGVSQSPRYKVAKRGQDVALRCDPISGHVSLFWYQQALGQGPEFLTYFQNEAQLDKSGLPSDRFFAERPEGSVSTLKIQRTQQEDSAVYLCASSIRDYNEKLFFGSGTQLSVL.

The J gene is TRBJ2-7, the V gene TRBV28; no clear D. CDR3 length: 15 residues. The V gene lost 4 bases and the J gene lost 2 bases, with 15 bases spanning the gap. Looked up from germline, CDR1 is MDHEN and CDR2 is SYDVKM. The CDR3, as DNA: TGTGCCAGCAGTTCGGTCTCTACCCTAACCTACGAGCAGTACTTC. It specifies CASSSVSTLTYEQYF.

This clonotype was detected ten times or more. The chain combines TRBV27 with TRBJ1-1; D gene unclear. Deletions cut 3 bases from V and 4 bases from J, with 9 bases between. This CDR3 spans 13 amino acids. Germline assignment: CDR1 MNHEY and CDR2 SMNVEV (reference sequence). CDR3 residues: CASSLSAPTEAFF. The DNA of the CDR3 is TGTGCCAGCAGTTTGTCAGCGCCCACTGAAGCTTTCTTT.

Sample share makes this clonotype medium-sized. This rearrangement joins TRBV7-2 to TRBJ2-1; D is ambiguous. This CDR3 contains 15 residues. Germline CDR1 reads SGHTA; CDR2 reads FQGNSA. Trimming stripped 1 base from V and 0 bases from J, with 7 bases between. For the CDR3, the DNA is TGTGCCAGCAGCTTAGGCAGCACCTCCTACAATGAGCAGTTCTTC. It is translated as CASSLGSTSYNEQFF. Together with reference TRBV7-2 and TRBJ2-1, the CDR3 gives the full variable domain: GAGVSQSPSNKVTEKGKDVELRCDPISGHTALYWYRQSLGQGLEFLIYFQGNSAPDKSGLPSDRFSAERTGGSVSTLTIQRTQQEDSAVYLCASSLGSTSYNEQFFGPGTRLTVL.

Regarding this clonotype: A much larger clone lies one base from this, so it may be a read error. V usage is TRBV28 and J usage is TRBJ1-1; no clear D. CDR3 size: 14 residues. Deletions cut 6 bases from V and 1 base from J, with 12 bases between. CDR1 MDHEN and CDR2 SYDVKM come from the germline V gene. CDR3 nucleotides: TGTGCCAGCAGGGTTGGCGGAACGAACACTGAAGCTTTCTTT. Its translation is CASRVGGTNTEAFF. Together with reference TRBV28 and TRBJ1-1, the CDR3 gives the full variable domain: DVKVTQSSRYLVKRTGEKVFLECVQDMDHENMFWYRQDPGLGLRLIYFSYDVKMKEKGDIPEGYSVSREKKERFSLILESASTNQTSMYLCASRVGGTNTEAFFGQGTRLTVV.

About this clonotype: Since a much larger clone is just one base distant, this may be a read error. This CDR3 is CASGKGHQNTEAFF. CDR3 DNA: TGTGCCAGCGGCAAAGGACATCAGAACACTGAAGCTTTCTTT. The genes are TRBV2 and TRBJ1-1; D may be TRBD1 (5 bases). Germline V gives CDR1 SNHLY, CDR2 FYNNEI. There are 14 residues in the CDR3. Between the trimmed V and J ends, which lost 8 bases and 1 base, there was a span of 14 bases.

This clonotype was seen ten or more times. The chain combines TRBV28 with TRBJ2-7, with TRBD1 identical over 7 bases. The CDR3 consists of 14 residues. The V gene end was trimmed by 6 bases and the J gene end by 3 bases; junction bases not matched to a gene: 8. Germline CDR1 and CDR2: MDHEN and SYDVKM. The CDR3 is CASSPGTVLYEQYF. DNA for the CDR3: TGTGCCAGCAGCCCCGGGACAGTGCTCTACGAGCAGTACTTC.

This clonotype was recorded a few times. This chain links TRBV30 with TRBJ2-1, with 10 bases lining up with TRBD2. CDR3 length: 17 amino acids. CDR1 and CDR2 (germline): GTSNPN, SVGIG (reference sequence). V dropped 0 bases and J dropped 0; count of bases not matched to a gene: 5. The CDR3 spells CAWSVVRTSGSYNEQFF. The CDR3 bases are TGTGCCTGGAGTGTAGTTCGGACTAGCGGCTCCTACAATGAGCAGTTCTTC.

The sample holds many counts of this clonotype. The chain links TRBV6-1 to TRBJ2-3, with TRBD1 matching 8 bases. V was pared by 6 bases and J by 0 bases, with 5 bases of the junction left unmatched. This CDR3 has 15 amino acids. The germline gives CDR1 MNHNS, CDR2 SASEGT. CDR3 coding DNA: TGTGCCAGCAGGCGGAGACAGGGGAGCACAGATACGCAGTATTTT. This gives the protein CASRRRQGSTDTQYF.

Only a few counts were recorded for this clonotype. The CDR3 DNA reads TGTGCCAGCAGTACTCCCGACCGGGATAATTCACCCCTCCACTTT. Its translation is CASSTPDRDNSPLHF. The chain employs TRBV28 and TRBJ1-6, with D unresolved. The V and J ends lost 5 bases and 5 bases respectively, with 13 bases between them. CDR1 MDHEN and CDR2 SYDVKM come from the germline V gene. The CDR3 runs to 15 residues. The variable domain in full, completed from reference TRBV28 and TRBJ1-6, reads DVKVTQSSRYLVKRTGEKVFLECVQDMDHENMFWYRQDPGLGLRLIYFSYDVKMKEKGDIPEGYSVSREKKERFSLILESASTNQTSMYLCASSTPDRDNSPLHFGNGTRLTVT.